The 29 T cell receptor beta chains reported below all come from one sample, sequenced in a study of read filtering for tumor transcriptome and immune sequencing. From roughly 390 ng of RNA, a library with molecular barcoded alpha/delta and beta/gamma adaptors was made. TCRdb redid the calling of the reads with MiXCR, one entry per CDR3 protein. The sample shows 50,000 to 65,000 distinct CDR3 sequences, roughly an eighth of them seen only once. Sequencing input: a population of CD138-negative cells sorted from bone marrow. The receptors here all came from a donor aged 40 or older with multiple myeloma.

This clonotype was seen at least ten times. This chain joins TRBV5-6 and TRBJ2-3; D uncertain. Between the trimmed V and J ends, which lost 3 bases and 1 base, there was a span of 12 bases. Germline CDR1 reads SGHDT; CDR2 reads YYEEEE. This CDR3 comprises 15 residues. The CDR3 spells CASSSVLAGTDTQYF. Here the CDR3 DNA reads TGTGCCAGCAGCTCGGTCCTGGCAGGCACAGATACGCAGTATTTT.

This clonotype was detected ten times or more. The gene calls are TRBV10-2 and TRBJ1-6; no definite D call. Trimming removed 2 bases at V and 13 bases at J, with 15 bases between. The CDR3 length is 14 residues. Germline V CDR1 and CDR2: WSHSY, SAAADI. The CDR3: CASSEPQKGGPLHF. As DNA, the CDR3 is TGCGCCAGCAGTGAGCCACAAAAGGGAGGGCCCCTCCACTTT.

This clonotype has at least ten counts. The V call is TRBV20-1, the J call TRBJ2-3, with 8 bases fitting TRBD2. The germline gives CDR1 DFQATT, CDR2 SNEGSKA (reference sequence). V shed 3 bases, J shed 2 bases, and the junction held 7 bases outside the gene matches. This CDR3 region has 15 residues. CDR3 in DNA: TGCAGTGCTAGTACCAGCGGGGGATTCACAGATACGCAGTATTTT. Encoded protein: CSASTSGGFTDTQYF.

This clonotype was found many times. The V gene is TRBV7-2, the J gene TRBJ1-2; TRBD1 might be the D (6 bases). Germline CDR1 and CDR2: SGHTA and FQGNSA. The germline V and J ends were trimmed by 5 bases and 4 bases, with 17 bases remaining between them. The CDR3 runs to 15 residues. This CDR3 is CASSPSTGGIYGYTF. The CDR3 DNA follows: TGTGCCAGCAGCCCGTCGACAGGAGGGATCTATGGCTACACCTTC.

This clonotype was detected many times. The chain is built from TRBV24-1 and TRBJ2-1; 10 nucleotides agree with TRBD1. Unmatched junction bases numbered 6, after V lost 7 bases and J lost 7 bases. The CDR3 consists of 14 residues. The germline gives CDR1 KGHDR, CDR2 SFDVKD. The CDR3 coding sequence is TGTGCCACCAGCGGGACAGGGGAGGATAATGAGCAGTTCTTC. This sequence encodes CATSGTGEDNEQFF.

This clonotype was seen many times. This chain connects TRBV7-6 to TRBJ1-4, with TRBD1 matching over 8 bases. In germline, CDR1 is SGHVS, CDR2 FNYEAQ. The trim removed 5 bases at V and 8 bases at J, leaving 10 bases unmatched. The CDR3 is 15 residues long. The CDR3 DNA reads TGTGCCAGCAGCGCACAGACAGGGGAATTAGAAAAACTGTTTTTT. Protein sequence: CASSAQTGELEKLFF. Full variable domain (outside the CDR3, taken from reference TRBV7-6 and TRBJ1-4): GAGVSQSPRYKVTKRGQDVALRCDPISGHVSLYWYRQALGQGPEFLTYFNYEAQQDKSGLPNDRFSAERPEGSISTLTIQRTEQRDSAMYRCASSAQTGELEKLFFGSGTQLSVL.

This clonotype was found many times. The chain couples TRBV7-9 to TRBJ2-7; TRBD2 aligns across 8 bases. The J segment lost 3 bases and the V segment lost 3 bases, leaving 10 bases of the junction unmatched. In germline, CDR1 is SEHNR, CDR2 FQNEAQ (reference sequence). The CDR3 has 16 residues. As DNA, the CDR3 is TGTGCCAGCAGCTTGGCGGTAGCGGGGCGGCTCTACGAGCAGTACTTC. Protein: CASSLAVAGRLYEQYF.

This rearrangement joins TRBV6-2 or TRBV6-3 to TRBJ1-5, with 8 bases aligning to TRBD1. In germline, CDR1 is MNHEY, CDR2 SVGEGT. J was trimmed by 4 bases and V by 2 bases; bases with no gene match: 4. The CDR3 is 15 residues long. CDR3 nucleotides: TGTGCCAGCAGTTACGACAGGGGTAGTAATCAGCCCCAGCATTTT. Residues: CASSYDRGSNQPQHF.

On this clonotype itself: A single base separates this from a much larger clone, so it may be a read error. Likely a read error: the CDR3 ends without its conserved phenylalanine or tryptophan. The chain recombines TRBV29-1 with TRBJ2-7, with D tentatively TRBD1 (5 bases). The germline gives CDR1 SQVTM, CDR2 ANQGSEA. The CDR3 runs to 13 residues. The germline V and J ends were trimmed by 3 bases and 0 bases, with 9 bases remaining between them. The chain's CDR3 is CSVEAGYSYEQYS. The DNA for the CDR3 is TGCAGCGTTGAGGCAGGGTACTCCTACGAGCAGTACTCC.

A remark on this clonotype: At one end, the junction sequence differs from germline, possibly due to a read error. The chain is built from TRBV5-6 and TRBJ1-6; D is undetermined. In germline, CDR1 is SGHDT, CDR2 YYEEEE. This CDR3 contains 15 residues. The CDR3 sequence is CASSLHGVARSPLHF. The CDR3 DNA follows: TGTGCCAGCAGCTTGCATGGCGTGGCTCGGTCACCCCTCCATTTT. The full variable domain, completed using reference TRBV5-6 and TRBJ1-6, is DAGVTQSPTHLIKTRGQQVTLRCSPKSGHDTVSWYQQALGQGPQFIFQYYEEEERQRGNFPDRFSGHQFPNYSSELNVNALLLGDSALYLCASSLHGVARSPLHFGNGTRLTVT.

This clonotype was detected many times. The gene calls are TRBV6-2 or TRBV6-3 and TRBJ2-1; weak D call: TRBD1 (6 bases). CDR1 is MNHEY, CDR2 SVGEGT, per germline. CDR3 size: 13 residues. V shed 10 bases and J shed 8 bases, with 18 bases lying between them. The CDR3 sequence: CATQKGGRDEQFF. The DNA of the CDR3 is TGTGCCACGCAAAAAGGGGGTAGGGATGAGCAGTTCTTC.

This clonotype was seen many times. J is TRBJ2-7 and V is TRBV7-8; perhaps TRBD1 as D (5 bases). Germline V gives CDR1 SGHVS, CDR2 FQNEAQ. V lost 2 bases and J lost 2, with 10 bases in between. The CDR3 has 14 amino acids. The CDR3 spells CASSLLQGTYEQYF. The CDR3, as DNA: TGTGCCAGCAGCTTACTTCAGGGTACCTACGAGCAGTACTTC. The full variable domain, its missing parts supplied by reference TRBV7-8 and TRBJ2-7, is GAGVSQSPRYKVAKRGQDVALRCDPISGHVSLFWYQQALGQGPEFLTYFQNEAQLDKSGLPSDRFFAERPEGSVSTLKIQRTQQEDSAVYLCASSLLQGTYEQYFGPGTRLTVT.

This clonotype was seen repeatedly, ten times or more. V is TRBV30 and J is TRBJ1-2, with TRBD1 identical over 10 bases. Germline trimming cut 1 base from V and 0 bases from J; bases unmatched to any gene: 2. This CDR3 spans 15 amino acids. Germline V gives CDR1 GTSNPN, CDR2 SVGIG (reference sequence). CDR3 nucleotides: TGTGCCTGGAGTGAGGGGACAGGGGCTAACTATGGCTACACCTTC. Protein product: CAWSEGTGANYGYTF.

This clonotype came up many times. This sequence joins TRBV3-1 and TRBJ2-3; 7 bases map to TRBD2. Germline V gene data show CDR1 as LGHDT and CDR2 as YNNKEL (reference sequence). The CDR3 loop spans 15 amino acids. The V segment lost 7 bases and the J segment 2 bases; nucleotides outside the gene matches: 9. The CDR3, as DNA: TGTGCCAGCAACCATCACGCGGGGGTCACAGATACGCAGTATTTT. Amino acid sequence: CASNHHAGVTDTQYF.

This clonotype was observed at least ten times. This chain uses TRBV11-2 with TRBJ2-1, with TRBD2 matching 9 bases. The CDR3 loop spans 15 amino acids. Trimming cost V 3 bases and J 8 bases; bases outside gene matches: 8. CDR1 and CDR2 (germline): SGHAT, FQNNGV. CDR3 amino acids: CASSFFAGGRYEQFF. The CDR3 nucleotides read TGTGCCAGCAGCTTTTTCGCGGGGGGGCGGTATGAGCAGTTCTTC.

Many counts were recorded for this clonotype. This chain uses TRBV12-3 or TRBV12-4 with TRBJ2-1, with D possibly matching TRBD2 (5 bases). Trimming cost V 2 bases and J 3 bases, with 8 bases left between them. The CDR3 has 14 amino acids. CDR3 DNA sequence: TGTGCCAGCAGTTTACGGACTGACTACAATGAGCAGTTCTTC. The encoded protein is CASSLRTDYNEQFF.

In its sample, this clonotype was seen many times. V and J are TRBV27 and TRBJ1-2, with a possible D match to TRBD1 (5 bases). V lost 4 bases to trimming and J lost 0 bases, with 21 bases between them. The CDR3 is 18 residues long. CDR1 is MNHEY and CDR2 is SMNVEV in the germline V gene (reference sequence). The CDR3 sequence: CASSSPPTRGRTNYGYTF. In nucleotides, the CDR3 is TGTGCCAGCAGTTCCCCGCCCACCCGGGGCCGGACTAACTATGGCTACACCTTC.

This clonotype was observed a few times. A clone one base away is much larger, so this may be a read error. This chain uses TRBV20-1 with TRBJ1-1, with TRBD1 as a possible D gene (5 bases). From germline, CDR1 is DFQATT and CDR2 SNEGSKA (reference sequence). The CDR3 loop spans 13 amino acids. CDR3 loop: CSADDSLNTEASF. In DNA form, the CDR3 reads TGCAGTGCCGACGACAGCTTGAACACTGAAGCTTCCTTT.

This clonotype appeared many times. The chain carries TRBV5-1 and TRBJ2-2; 9 nucleotides line up with TRBD1. Germline V lookup: CDR1 SGHRS, CDR2 YFSETQ. J gave up 7 bases and V 4 bases, and 8 bases lay outside the gene matches. The CDR3 extends over 15 amino acids. The CDR3 here is CASSGGQGRIGELFF. The CDR3 coding sequence is TGCGCCAGCAGCGGAGGACAGGGGAGGATCGGGGAGCTGTTTTTT.

This clonotype was observed at least ten times. The chain joins TRBV7-2 to TRBJ2-2; D is unresolved. Germline loops: CDR1 SGHTA, CDR2 FQGNSA. This CDR3 has 13 residues. Trimming cost V 5 bases and J 8 bases, with 12 bases left between them. This CDR3 is CASSTRTSGELFF. The CDR3 DNA reads TGTGCCAGCAGCACCAGGACCTCTGGGGAGCTGTTTTTT. The full variable domain, in which reference TRBV7-2 and TRBJ2-2 provide the parts outside the CDR3, is GAGVSQSPSNKVTEKGKDVELRCDPISGHTALYWYRQSLGQGLEFLIYFQGNSAPDKSGLPSDRFSAERTGGSVSTLTIQRTQQEDSAVYLCASSTRTSGELFFGEGSRLTVL.

This clonotype showed up many times. The chain joins TRBV6-1 to TRBJ2-7; TRBD2 matches 7 bases. V lost 0 bases and J lost 2; bases outside the gene matches: 7. The V gene's germline CDR1 is MNHNS and CDR2 SASEGT. The CDR3 length is 16 residues. CDR3 sequence (DNA): TGTGCCAGCAGTGAAGCTTCCCGCGGGGGAACCTACGAGCAGTACTTC. This translates into CASSEASRGGTYEQYF.

This clonotype was picked up many times. The rearrangement uses TRBV6-1 and TRBJ1-2; a possible D gene is TRBD1 (6 bases). Trimming stripped 6 bases from V and 1 base from J, with 15 bases between. CDR1 is MNHNS and CDR2 is SASEGT in the germline V gene. The CDR3 covers 15 residues. The CDR3 bases are TGTGCCAGCAGGGACAGCGGACAACTTAACTATGGCTACACCTTC. Translated: CASRDSGQLNYGYTF.

In this sample, this clonotype turned up many times. CDR3 sequence reads: CASSFLAGYTGELFF. In nucleotides, the CDR3 is TGTGCCAGCAGCTTCCTAGCGGGGTACACCGGGGAGCTGTTTTTT. The V and J genes are TRBV7-2 and TRBJ2-2, with TRBD2 matching 9 bases. Germline V gives CDR1 SGHTA, CDR2 FQGNSA. J lost 3 bases, V lost 3 bases, and 2 bases had no gene match. This CDR3 contains 15 residues.

This clonotype was picked up many times. This chain connects TRBV5-1 to TRBJ2-2, with 11 nucleotides matching TRBD2. Germline lookup yields CDR1 SGHRS and CDR2 YFSETQ. V was clipped by 4 bases and J by 1 base; unmatched bases: 3. The CDR3 has 16 amino acids. The CDR3 is CASSQTSGVNTGELFF. The CDR3 DNA is TGCGCCAGCAGCCAGACTAGCGGGGTGAACACCGGGGAGCTGTTTTTT.

This clonotype was observed at least ten times. The rearrangement links TRBV6-2 or TRBV6-3 to TRBJ1-4; 9 nucleotides line up with TRBD1. CDR1 and CDR2 (germline): MNHEY, SVGEGT. The V segment lost 5 bases and the J segment 8 bases; nucleotides outside the gene matches: 6. CDR3 size: 14 residues. The CDR3 protein is CASSSWTGEEKLFF. The CDR3 DNA reads TGTGCCAGCAGTAGTTGGACAGGGGAGGAAAAACTGTTTTTT.

At least ten counts were recorded for this clonotype. J is TRBJ1-4 and V is TRBV5-1; D remains ambiguous. The CDR3 runs 15 residues. Germline CDR1 reads SGHRS; CDR2 reads YFSETQ. Trimming shortened V by 5 bases and J by 0 bases, and 11 bases separated the two germline ends. The CDR3 nucleotides read TGCGCCAGCAGTTCAGACGGGACAACTAATGAAAAACTGTTTTTT. It yields the protein CASSSDGTTNEKLFF. The full variable domain, in which reference TRBV5-1 and TRBJ1-4 provide the parts outside the CDR3, is KAGVTQTPRYLIKTRGQQVTLSCSPISGHRSVSWYQQTPGQGLQFLFEYFSETQRNKGNFPGRFSGRQFSNSRSEMNVSTLELGDSALYLCASSSDGTTNEKLFFGSGTQLSVL.

Of note for this clonotype: With a far larger clone one base away, a read error is the likely cause. The V call is TRBV11-2, the J call TRBJ1-2; no clear D gene. CDR3 length: 14 amino acids. The V end was cut by 0 bases, the J end by 4 bases, with 9 bases between. Germline-derived CDR1 and CDR2 are SGHAT and FQNNGV. CDR3 amino acids: CASSLETGSYGYTF. CDR3 DNA: TGTGCCAGCAGCTTAGAGACGGGGAGCTATGGCTACACCTTC.

This clonotype appeared many times. The chain couples TRBV20-1 to TRBJ2-5; the match to TRBD1 covers 7 bases. The CDR3 has 15 amino acids. Unmatched junction bases numbered 13, after V lost 5 bases and J lost 4 bases. Per the germline V gene, CDR1 is DFQATT and CDR2 is SNEGSKA (reference sequence). The CDR3: CSAPDNRGLPETQYF. CDR3 DNA sequence: TGCAGTGCTCCAGATAACAGGGGTTTGCCAGAGACCCAGTACTTC.

This chain uses TRBV12-3 or TRBV12-4 with TRBJ2-1, with 10 positions matching TRBD2. V lost 1 base and J lost 4; bases outside the gene matches: 7. CDR3 length equals 17 residues. The CDR3 sequence: CASSLDPGTSAYNEQFF. In DNA, the CDR3 is TGTGCCAGCAGTTTAGACCCCGGGACTAGCGCTTACAATGAGCAGTTCTTC.